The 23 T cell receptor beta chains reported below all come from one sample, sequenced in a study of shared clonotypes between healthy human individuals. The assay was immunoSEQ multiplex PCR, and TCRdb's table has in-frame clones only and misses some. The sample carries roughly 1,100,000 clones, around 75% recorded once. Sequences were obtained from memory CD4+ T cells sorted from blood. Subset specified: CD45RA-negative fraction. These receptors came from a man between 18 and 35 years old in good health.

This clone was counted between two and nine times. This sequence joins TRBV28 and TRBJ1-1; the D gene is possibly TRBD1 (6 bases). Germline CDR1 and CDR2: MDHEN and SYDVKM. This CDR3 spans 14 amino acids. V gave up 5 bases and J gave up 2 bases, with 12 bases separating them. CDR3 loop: CASSVGGANTEAFF. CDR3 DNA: TGTGCCAGCAGTGTAGGGGGGGCCAACACTGAAGCTTTCTTT. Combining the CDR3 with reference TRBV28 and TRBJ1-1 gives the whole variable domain DVKVTQSSRYLVKRTGEKVFLECVQDMDHENMFWYRQDPGLGLRLIYFSYDVKMKEKGDIPEGYSVSREKKERFSLILESASTNQTSMYLCASSVGGANTEAFFGQGTRLTVV.

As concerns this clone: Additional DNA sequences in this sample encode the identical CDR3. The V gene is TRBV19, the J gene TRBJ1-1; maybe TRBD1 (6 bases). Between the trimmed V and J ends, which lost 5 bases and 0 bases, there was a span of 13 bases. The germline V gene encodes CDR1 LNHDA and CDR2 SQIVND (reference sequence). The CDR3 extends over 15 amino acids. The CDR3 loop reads CASSPGGQLNTEAFF. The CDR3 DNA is TGTGCCAGTAGTCCGGGGGGGCAGCTGAACACTGAAGCTTTCTTT.

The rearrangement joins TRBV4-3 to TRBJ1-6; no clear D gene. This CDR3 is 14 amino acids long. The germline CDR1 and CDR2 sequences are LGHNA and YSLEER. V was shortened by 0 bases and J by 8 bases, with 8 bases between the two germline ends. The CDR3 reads CASSQERRDSPLHF. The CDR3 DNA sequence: TGCGCCAGCAGCCAAGAGAGACGAGATTCACCCCTCCACTTT.

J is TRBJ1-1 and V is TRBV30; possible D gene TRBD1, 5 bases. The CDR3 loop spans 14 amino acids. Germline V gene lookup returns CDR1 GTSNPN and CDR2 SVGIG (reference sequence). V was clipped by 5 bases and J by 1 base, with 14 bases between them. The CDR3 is CAWDYGHWNTEAFF. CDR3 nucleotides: TGTGCCTGGGACTACGGACACTGGAACACTGAAGCTTTCTTT.

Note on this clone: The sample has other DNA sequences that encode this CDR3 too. CDR3 bases: TGCGCCAGCAGCTTGGGAGGGGGCGGTGAAAAACTGTTTTTT. Translating gives CASSLGGGGEKLFF. The chain carries TRBV5-1 and TRBJ1-4, with TRBD1 matching 7 bases. The V segment lost 0 bases and the J segment 7 bases; nucleotides outside the gene matches: 3. The CDR3 consists of 14 residues. Looked up from germline, CDR1 is SGHRS and CDR2 is YFSETQ.

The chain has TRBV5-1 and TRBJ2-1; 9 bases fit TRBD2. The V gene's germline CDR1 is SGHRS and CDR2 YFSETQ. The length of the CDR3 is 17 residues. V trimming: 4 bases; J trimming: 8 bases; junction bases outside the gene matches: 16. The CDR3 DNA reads TGCGCCAGCAGCCGACTAGGAGGCGGGAGGGCCAGGGATGAGCAGTTCTTC. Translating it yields CASSRLGGGRARDEQFF.

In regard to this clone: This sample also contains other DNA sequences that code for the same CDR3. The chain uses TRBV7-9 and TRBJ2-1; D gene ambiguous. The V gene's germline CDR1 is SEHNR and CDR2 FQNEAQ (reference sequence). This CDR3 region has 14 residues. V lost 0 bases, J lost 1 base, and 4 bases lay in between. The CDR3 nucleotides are TGTGCCAGCAGCTTAGCTGGGTCCTACAATGAGCAGTTCTTC. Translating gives CASSLAGSYNEQFF.

CDR3 sequence reads: CASSVSPGLQGEQYF. Written as DNA, the CDR3 is TGTGCCAGCAGCGTCTCCCCGGGACTCCAGGGCGAGCAGTACTTC. The chain carries TRBV9 and TRBJ2-7, with TRBD2 as a possible D gene (6 bases). This CDR3 comprises 15 residues. V lost 2 bases, J lost 6 bases, and 18 bases lay in between. The germline gives CDR1 SGDLS, CDR2 YYNGEE.

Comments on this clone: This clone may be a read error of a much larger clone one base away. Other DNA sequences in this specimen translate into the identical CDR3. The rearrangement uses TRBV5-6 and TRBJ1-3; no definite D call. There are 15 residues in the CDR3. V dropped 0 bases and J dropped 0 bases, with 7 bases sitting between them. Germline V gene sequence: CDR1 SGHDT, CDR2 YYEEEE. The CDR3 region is CASSLVASSGNTIYF. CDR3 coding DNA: TGTGCCAGCAGCTTGGTAGCCAGCTCTGGAAACACCATATATTTT.

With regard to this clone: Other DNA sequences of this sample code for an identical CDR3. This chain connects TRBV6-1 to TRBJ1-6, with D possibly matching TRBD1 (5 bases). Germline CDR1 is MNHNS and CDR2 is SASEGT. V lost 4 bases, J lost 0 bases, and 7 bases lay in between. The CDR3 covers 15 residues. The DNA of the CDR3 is TGTGCCAGCAGTGGCACAGGCTCCTATAATTCACCCCTCCACTTT. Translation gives CASSGTGSYNSPLHF.

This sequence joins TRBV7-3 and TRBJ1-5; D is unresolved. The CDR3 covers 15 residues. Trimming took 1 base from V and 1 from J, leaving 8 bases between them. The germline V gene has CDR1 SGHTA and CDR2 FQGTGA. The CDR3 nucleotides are TGTGCCAGCAGCTTAAACGGTTTCAGCAATCAGCCCCAGCATTTT. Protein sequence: CASSLNGFSNQPQHF.

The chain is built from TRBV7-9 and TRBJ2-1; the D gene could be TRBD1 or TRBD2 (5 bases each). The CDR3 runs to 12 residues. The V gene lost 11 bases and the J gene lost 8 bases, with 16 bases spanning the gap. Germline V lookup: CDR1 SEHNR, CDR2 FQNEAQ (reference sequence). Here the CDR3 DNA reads TGTGCCGCCCAGGGCCGGGGCGATGAGCAGTTCTTC. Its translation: CAAQGRGDEQFF. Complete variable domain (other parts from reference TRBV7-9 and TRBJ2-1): DTGVSQNPRHKITKRGQNVTFRCDPISEHNRLYWYRQTLGQGPEFLTYFQNEAQLEKSRLLSDRFSAERPKGSFSTLEIQRTEQGDSAMYLCAAQGRGDEQFFGPGTRLTVL.

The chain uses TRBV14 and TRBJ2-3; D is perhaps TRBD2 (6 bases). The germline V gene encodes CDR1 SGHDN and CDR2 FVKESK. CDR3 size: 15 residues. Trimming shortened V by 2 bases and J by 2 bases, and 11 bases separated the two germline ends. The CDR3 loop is CASSQTGLHTDTQYF. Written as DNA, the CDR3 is TGTGCCAGCAGCCAAACGGGACTGCACACAGATACGCAGTATTTT. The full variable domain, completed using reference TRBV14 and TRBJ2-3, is EAGVTQFPSHSVIEKGQTVTLRCDPISGHDNLYWYRRVMGKEIKFLLHFVKESKQDESGMPNNRFLAERTGGTYSTLKVQPAELEDSGVYFCASSQTGLHTDTQYFGPGTRLTVL.

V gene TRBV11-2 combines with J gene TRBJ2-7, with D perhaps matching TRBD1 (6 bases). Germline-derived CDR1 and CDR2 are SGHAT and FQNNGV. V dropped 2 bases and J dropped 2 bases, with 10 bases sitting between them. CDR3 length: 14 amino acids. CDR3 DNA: TGTGCCAGCAGCTTAATGACAGGCCCCTACGAGCAGTACTTC. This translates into CASSLMTGPYEQYF. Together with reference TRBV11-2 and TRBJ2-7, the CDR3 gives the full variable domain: EAGVAQSPRYKIIEKRQSVAFWCNPISGHATLYWYQQILGQGPKLLIQFQNNGVVDDSQLPKDRFSAERLKGVDSTLKIQPAKLEDSAVYLCASSLMTGPYEQYFGPGTRLTVT.

The CDR3: CAWSLLAGNQETQYF. The CDR3 coding sequence is TGTGCCTGGAGTTTATTAGCGGGTAACCAAGAGACCCAGTACTTC. V is TRBV30 and J is TRBJ2-5; 7 nucleotides align to TRBD2. The germline CDR1 and CDR2 sequences are GTSNPN and SVGIG (reference sequence). V shed 2 bases and J 0 bases; nucleotides not matched to a gene: 6. CDR3 size: 15 residues. The complete variable domain, with remaining parts taken from reference TRBV30 and TRBJ2-5, reads SQTIHQWPATLVQPVGSPLSLECTVEGTSNPNLYWYRQAAGRGLQLLFYSVGIGQISSEVPQNLSASRPQDRQFILSSKKLLLSDSGFYLCAWSLLAGNQETQYFGPGTRLLVL.

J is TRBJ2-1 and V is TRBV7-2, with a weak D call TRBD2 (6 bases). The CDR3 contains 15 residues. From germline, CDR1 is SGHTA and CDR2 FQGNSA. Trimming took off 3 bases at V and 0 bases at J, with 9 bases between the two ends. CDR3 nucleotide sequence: TGTGCCAGCAGCTTCGGAGGGAGCTCCTACAATGAGCAGTTCTTC. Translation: CASSFGGSSYNEQFF.

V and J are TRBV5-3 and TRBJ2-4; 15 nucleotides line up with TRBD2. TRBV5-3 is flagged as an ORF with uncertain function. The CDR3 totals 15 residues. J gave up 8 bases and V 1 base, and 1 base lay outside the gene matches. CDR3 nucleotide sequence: TGTGCCAGAAGCTTGAGGACTAGCGGGAGGGACATTCAGTACTTC. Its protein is CARSLRTSGRDIQYF.

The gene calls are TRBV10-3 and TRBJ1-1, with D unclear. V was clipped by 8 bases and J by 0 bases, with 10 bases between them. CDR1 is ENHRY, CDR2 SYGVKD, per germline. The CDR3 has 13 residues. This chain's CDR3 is CAIGQSMNTEAFF. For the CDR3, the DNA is TGTGCCATCGGTCAAAGCATGAACACTGAAGCTTTCTTT.

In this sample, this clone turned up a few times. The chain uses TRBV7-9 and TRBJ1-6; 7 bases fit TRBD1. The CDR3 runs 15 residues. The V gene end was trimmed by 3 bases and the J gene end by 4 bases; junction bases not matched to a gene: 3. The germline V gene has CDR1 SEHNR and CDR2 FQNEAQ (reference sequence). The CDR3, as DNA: TGTGCCAGCAGCTTCGGGGACAGATATAATTCACCCCTCCACTTT. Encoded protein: CASSFGDRYNSPLHF.

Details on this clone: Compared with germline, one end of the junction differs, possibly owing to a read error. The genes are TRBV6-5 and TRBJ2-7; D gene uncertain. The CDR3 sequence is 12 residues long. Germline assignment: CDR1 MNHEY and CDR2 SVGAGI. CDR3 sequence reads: CASTLDSYERYF. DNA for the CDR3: TGTGCCAGCACCTTAGACTCCTACGAGCGGTACTTC.

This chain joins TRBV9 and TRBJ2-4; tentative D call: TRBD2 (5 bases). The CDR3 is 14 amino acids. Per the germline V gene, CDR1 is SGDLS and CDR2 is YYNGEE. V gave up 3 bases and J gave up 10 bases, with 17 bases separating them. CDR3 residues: CASSGGQVPGIQYF. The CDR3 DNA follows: TGTGCCAGCAGCGGCGGGCAGGTCCCGGGTATTCAGTACTTC.

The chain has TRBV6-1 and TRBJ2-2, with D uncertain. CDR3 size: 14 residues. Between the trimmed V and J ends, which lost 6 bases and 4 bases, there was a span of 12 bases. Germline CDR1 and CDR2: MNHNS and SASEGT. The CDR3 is CASRHSGGTGELFF. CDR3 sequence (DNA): TGTGCCAGCAGGCATTCGGGTGGCACCGGGGAGCTGTTTTTT.

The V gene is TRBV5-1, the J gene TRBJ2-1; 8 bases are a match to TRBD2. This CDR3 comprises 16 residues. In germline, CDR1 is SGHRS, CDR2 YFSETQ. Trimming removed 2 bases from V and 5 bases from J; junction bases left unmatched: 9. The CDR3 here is CASSLMGVAGNNEQFF. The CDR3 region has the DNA TGCGCCAGCAGCTTAATGGGAGTAGCGGGAAACAATGAGCAGTTCTTC.